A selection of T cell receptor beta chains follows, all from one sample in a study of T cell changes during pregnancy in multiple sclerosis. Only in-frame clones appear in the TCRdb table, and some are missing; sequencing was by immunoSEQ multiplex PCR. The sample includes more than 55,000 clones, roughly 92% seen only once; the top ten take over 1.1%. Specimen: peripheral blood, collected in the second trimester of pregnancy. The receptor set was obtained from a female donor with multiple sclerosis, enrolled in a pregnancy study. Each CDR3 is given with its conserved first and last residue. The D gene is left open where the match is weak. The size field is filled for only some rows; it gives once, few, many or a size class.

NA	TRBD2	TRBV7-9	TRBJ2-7	TGTGCCAGCAGCTACCTGGGAGGGCCGGGCGAGCAGTACTTC	CASSYLGGPGEQYF
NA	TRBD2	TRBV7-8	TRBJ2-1	TGTGCCAGCAGCTTAGGGGGTACTAGCGGGAGTATAAATGAGCAGTTCTTC	CASSLGGTSGSINEQFF
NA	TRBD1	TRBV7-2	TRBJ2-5	TGTGCCAGCAGCTTAACAGGGGCCGGGGAGACCCAGTACTTC	CASSLTGAGETQYF
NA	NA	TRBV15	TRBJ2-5	TGTGCCACCAGCCAAGAGCGGGCAGTAAATATGGCGACCCAGTACTTC	CATSQERAVNMATQYF
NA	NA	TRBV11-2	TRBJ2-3	TGTGCCAGCAGCTTATACAGTACAGATACGCAGTATTTT	CASSLYSTDTQYF
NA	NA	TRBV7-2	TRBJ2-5	TGTGCCAGCATGGCAGCGGGCGCCCAAGAGACCCAGTACTTC	CASMAAGAQETQYF
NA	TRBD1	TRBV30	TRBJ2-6	TGTGCCTGGAGTGTATATCCGGGACAGGGTTACTCTGGGGCCAACGTCCTGACTTTC	CAWSVYPGQGYSGANVLTF
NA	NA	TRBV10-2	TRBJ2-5	TGCGCCAGCAGAGACCTAATTCAGGGGACCCAGTACTTC	CASRDLIQGTQYF
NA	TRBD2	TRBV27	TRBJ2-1	TGTGCCAGCAGTTCCAACCGGGGACTAGCGGGAGTGAATGAGCAGTTCTTC	CASSSNRGLAGVNEQFF
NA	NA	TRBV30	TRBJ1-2	TGTGCCTGGAGTGTAGGCAGCGACTATGGCTACACCTTC	CAWSVGSDYGYTF
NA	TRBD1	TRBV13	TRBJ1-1	TGTGCCAGCAGCACATCAGAACAGGGGGATGGTTTCGTTTTCTTT	CASSTSEQGDGFVFF
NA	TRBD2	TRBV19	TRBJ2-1	TGTGCCAGTAGTTTAATATTCGGGACGGGACTAGCGGACCACAATGAGCAGTTCTTC	CASSLIFGTGLADHNEQFF
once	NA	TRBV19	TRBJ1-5	TGTGCCAGTTGCTTTGTCGGGGTCAATCAGCCCCAGCATTTT	CASCFVGVNQPQHF
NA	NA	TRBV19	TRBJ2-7	TGTGCCAGTACCCAGGACGGGGCCTACGAGCAGTACTTC	CASTQDGAYEQYF
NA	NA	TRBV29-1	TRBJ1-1	TGCAGCGTCCACCGGGGGGGCACTGAAGCTTTCTTT	CSVHRGGTEAFF
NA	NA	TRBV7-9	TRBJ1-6	TGTGCCAGCAGCTTAGGGGGGGGTGACGTCGCGAGGTCACCCCTCCACTTT	CASSLGGGDVARSPLHF
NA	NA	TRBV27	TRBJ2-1	TGTGCCAGCAGTTTTGGCGGTAAATACAATGAGCAGTTCTTC	CASSFGGKYNEQFF
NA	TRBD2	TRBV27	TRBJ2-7	TGTGCCAGCAGCCCCCGTCCGGGAGGGCCTAGTCGGGGCTACGAGCAGTACTTC	CASSPRPGGPSRGYEQYF
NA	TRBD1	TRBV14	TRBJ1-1	TGTGCCAGCAGCCAAGAAGTGTGGACAGGTCGGGCTGAGAACACTGAAGCTTTCTTT	CASSQEVWTGRAENTEAFF
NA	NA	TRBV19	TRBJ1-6	TGTGCCAGTAGTATGTGGGAGAATTCACCCCTCCACTTT	CASSMWENSPLHF
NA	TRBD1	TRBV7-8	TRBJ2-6	TGTGCCAGCAGCTTAGGGGACAGGGCTGGGGCCAACGTCCTGACTTTC	CASSLGDRAGANVLTF
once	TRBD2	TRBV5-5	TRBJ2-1	TGTGCCAGCAGCTTGGCTCCGCTAGCGGGTTTGAGGGATGAGCAGTTCTTC	CASSLAPLAGLRDEQFF
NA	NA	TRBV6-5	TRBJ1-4	TGTGCCAGCAGACGAGACCCGGGAGGGGATGAAAAACTGTTTTTT	CASRRDPGGDEKLFF
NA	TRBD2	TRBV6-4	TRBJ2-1	TGTGCCAGCAGTGACTCAATAAGCGGGAGGGCCAGTGAGCAGTTCTTC	CASSDSISGRASEQFF
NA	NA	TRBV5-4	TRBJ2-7	TGTGCCAGCAGCCAAGCTGACAGCTCCTACGAGCAGTACTTC	CASSQADSSYEQYF
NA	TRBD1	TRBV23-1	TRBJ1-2	TGCGCCAGCAGTCAAGCTGACAGGGGGCTTAGTCTCTATGGCTACACCTTC	CASSQADRGLSLYGYTF
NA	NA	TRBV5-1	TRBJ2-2	TGCGCCAGCAGCTTTTCAGGGGAAGGGGAGCTGTTTTTT	CASSFSGEGELFF
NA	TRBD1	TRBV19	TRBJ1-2	TGTGCCAGTAGTATAGATCCGGCAGGGGGTCGGGGCTACACCTTC	CASSIDPAGGRGYTF
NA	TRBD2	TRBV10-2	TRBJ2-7	TGCGCCAGCAGTACTAGCGGGGGTTACGAGCAGTACTTC	CASSTSGGYEQYF
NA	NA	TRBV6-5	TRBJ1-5	TGTGCCAGCAGTTGGGGGGGCAATCAGCCCCAGCATTTT	CASSWGGNQPQHF
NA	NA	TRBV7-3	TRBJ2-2	TGTGCCAGCGGATCCGGGGTTCGGGCCGGGGAGCTGTTTTTT	CASGSGVRAGELFF
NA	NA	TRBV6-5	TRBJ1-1	TGTGCCAGCACAATACAGGGCACGAACACTGAAGCTTTCTTT	CASTIQGTNTEAFF
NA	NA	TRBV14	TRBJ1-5	TGTGCCAGCAGCCCGGGAGGGTCCCCTAGCAATCAGCCCCAGCATTTT	CASSPGGSPSNQPQHF
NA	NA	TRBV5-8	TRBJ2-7	TGTGCCAGCAGCTTCACCGGGGTCTACGAGCAGTACTTC	CASSFTGVYEQYF
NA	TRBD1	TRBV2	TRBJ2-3	TGTGCCAGCGGAGGGACAGGTGGTACGCAGTATTTT	CASGGTGGTQYF
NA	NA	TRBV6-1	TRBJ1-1	TGTGCCAGCAGCGACTCCGGGAGGACCACTGAAGCTTTCTTT	CASSDSGRTTEAFF
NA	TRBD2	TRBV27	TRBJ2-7	TGTGCCAGCAGCTTCCGTTGGACTAGCAGGTACGAGCAGTACTTC	CASSFRWTSRYEQYF
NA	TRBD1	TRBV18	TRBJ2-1	TGTGCCAGCTCACCGGGGACAGGGGCCTACAATGAGCAGTTCTTC	CASSPGTGAYNEQFF
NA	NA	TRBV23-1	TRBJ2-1	TGCGCCAGCGACCGCGGATACCGCTCCTACAATGAGCAGTTCTTC	CASDRGYRSYNEQFF
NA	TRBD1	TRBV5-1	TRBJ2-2	TGCGCCAGCAGCTTGTACAGGGGGAACACCGGGGAGCTGTTTTTT	CASSLYRGNTGELFF
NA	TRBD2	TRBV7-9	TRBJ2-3	TGTGCCAGCAGCCAAACAGCGGGAGGGCCCACAGATACGCAGTATTTT	CASSQTAGGPTDTQYF
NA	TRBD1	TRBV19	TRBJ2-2	TGTGCCAGTAGTATAGGAGGGGGCGCGAACACCGGGGAGCTGTTTTTT	CASSIGGGANTGELFF
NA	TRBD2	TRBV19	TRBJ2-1	TGTGCCAGTGAACCGGGACTAGCGGGAGGCTCAGCTTTCAATGAGCAGTTCTTC	CASEPGLAGGSAFNEQFF
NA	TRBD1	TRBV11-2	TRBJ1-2	TGTGCCAGCAGCCCAGGGGGCCATGGCTACACCTTC	CASSPGGHGYTF
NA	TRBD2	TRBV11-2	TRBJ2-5	TGTGCCAGCAGTTGGACTAGCGGGCCCCAAGAGACCCAGTACTTC	CASSWTSGPQETQYF